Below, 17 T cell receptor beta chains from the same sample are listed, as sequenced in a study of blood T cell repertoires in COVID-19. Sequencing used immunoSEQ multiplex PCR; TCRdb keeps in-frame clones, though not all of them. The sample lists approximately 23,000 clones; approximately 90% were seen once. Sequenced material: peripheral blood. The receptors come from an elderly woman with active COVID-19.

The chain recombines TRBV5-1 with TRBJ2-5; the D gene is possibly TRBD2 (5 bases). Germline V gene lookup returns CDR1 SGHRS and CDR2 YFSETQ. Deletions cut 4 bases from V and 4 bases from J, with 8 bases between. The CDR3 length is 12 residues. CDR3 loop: CASSPGLETQYF. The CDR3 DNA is TGCGCCAGCAGCCCAGGACTAGAGACCCAGTACTTC.

CDR3 amino acids: CATRRQGGKLFF. CDR3 DNA sequence: TGTGCCACCAGGAGGCAGGGGGGAAAACTGTTTTTT. This rearrangement joins TRBV19 to TRBJ1-4; 7 bases are a match to TRBD1. CDR3 size: 12 residues. From germline, CDR1 is LNHDA and CDR2 SQIVND (reference sequence). V shed 10 bases and J 10 bases; nucleotides not matched to a gene: 9.

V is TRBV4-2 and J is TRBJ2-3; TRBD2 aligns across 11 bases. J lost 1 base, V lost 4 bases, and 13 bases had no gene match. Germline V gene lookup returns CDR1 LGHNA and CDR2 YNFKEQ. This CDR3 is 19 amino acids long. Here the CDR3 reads CASSPRGLAGGSGTDTQYF. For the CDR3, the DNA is TGTGCCAGCAGCCCGCGTGGGCTAGCGGGGGGCTCAGGCACAGATACGCAGTATTTT.

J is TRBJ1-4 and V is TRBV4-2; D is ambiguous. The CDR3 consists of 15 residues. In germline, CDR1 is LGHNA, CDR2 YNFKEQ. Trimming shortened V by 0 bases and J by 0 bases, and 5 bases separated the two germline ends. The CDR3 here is CASSQDEATNEKLFF. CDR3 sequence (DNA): TGTGCCAGCAGCCAAGATGAGGCAACTAATGAAAAACTGTTTTTT.

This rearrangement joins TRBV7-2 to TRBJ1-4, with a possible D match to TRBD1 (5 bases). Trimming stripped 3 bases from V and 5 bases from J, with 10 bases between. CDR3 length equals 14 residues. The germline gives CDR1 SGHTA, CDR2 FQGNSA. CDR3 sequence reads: CASSFGGGNEKLFF. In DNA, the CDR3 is TGTGCCAGCAGCTTTGGGGGGGGGAATGAAAAACTGTTTTTT. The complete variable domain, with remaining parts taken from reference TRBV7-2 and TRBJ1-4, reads GAGVSQSPSNKVTEKGKDVELRCDPISGHTALYWYRQSLGQGLEFLIYFQGNSAPDKSGLPSDRFSAERTGGSVSTLTIQRTQQEDSAVYLCASSFGGGNEKLFFGSGTQLSVL.

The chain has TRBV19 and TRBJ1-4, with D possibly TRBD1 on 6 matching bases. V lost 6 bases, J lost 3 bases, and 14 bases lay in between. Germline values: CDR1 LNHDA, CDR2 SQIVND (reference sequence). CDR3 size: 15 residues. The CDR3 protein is CASSRPGEANEKLFF. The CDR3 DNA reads TGTGCCAGTAGCCGACCAGGGGAAGCTAATGAAAAACTGTTTTTT.

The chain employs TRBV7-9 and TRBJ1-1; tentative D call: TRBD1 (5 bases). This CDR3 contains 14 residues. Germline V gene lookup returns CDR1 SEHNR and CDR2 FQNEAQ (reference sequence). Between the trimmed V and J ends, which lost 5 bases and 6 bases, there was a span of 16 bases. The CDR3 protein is CASSRKGGVAEAFF. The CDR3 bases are TGTGCCAGCAGCAGAAAGGGAGGGGTCGCTGAAGCTTTCTTT.

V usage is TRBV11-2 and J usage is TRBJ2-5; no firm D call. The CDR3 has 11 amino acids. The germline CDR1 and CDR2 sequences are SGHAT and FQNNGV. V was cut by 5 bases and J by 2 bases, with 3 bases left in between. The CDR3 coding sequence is TGTGCCAGCAGCCTACAAGAGACCCAGTACTTC. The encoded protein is CASSLQETQYF.

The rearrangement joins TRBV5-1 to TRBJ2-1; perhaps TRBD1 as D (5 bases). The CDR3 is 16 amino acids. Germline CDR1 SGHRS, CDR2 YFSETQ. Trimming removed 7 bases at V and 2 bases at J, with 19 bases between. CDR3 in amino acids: CASGPVGAGPYNEQFF. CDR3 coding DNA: TGCGCCAGCGGTCCGGTAGGGGCCGGTCCCTACAATGAGCAGTTCTTC. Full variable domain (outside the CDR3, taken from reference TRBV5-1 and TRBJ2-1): KAGVTQTPRYLIKTRGQQVTLSCSPISGHRSVSWYQQTPGQGLQFLFEYFSETQRNKGNFPGRFSGRQFSNSRSEMNVSTLELGDSALYLCASGPVGAGPYNEQFFGPGTRLTVL.

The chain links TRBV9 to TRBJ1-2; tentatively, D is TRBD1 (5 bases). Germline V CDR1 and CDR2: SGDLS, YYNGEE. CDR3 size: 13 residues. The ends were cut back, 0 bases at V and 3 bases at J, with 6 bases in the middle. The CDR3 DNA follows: TGTGCCAGCAGCGTAGGACAGTACTATGGCTACACCTTC. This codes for CASSVGQYYGYTF.

As DNA, the CDR3 is TGTGCCAGCAGCCCTCCGGGACTGCTTAACTATGGCTACACCTTC. It translates to CASSPPGLLNYGYTF. V and J are TRBV7-2 and TRBJ1-2; tentatively, D is TRBD1 (5 bases). V gave up 5 bases and J gave up 1 base, with 14 bases separating them. The CDR3 loop spans 15 amino acids. Germline values: CDR1 SGHTA, CDR2 FQGNSA.

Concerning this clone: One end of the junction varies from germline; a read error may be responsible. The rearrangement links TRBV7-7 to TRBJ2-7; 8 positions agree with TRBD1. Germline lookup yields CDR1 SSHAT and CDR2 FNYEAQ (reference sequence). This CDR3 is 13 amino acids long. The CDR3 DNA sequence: TGTGCTAGCAGCATGACAGGGGCGGGCGAGCAGTACTTC. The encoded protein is CASSMTGAGEQYF.

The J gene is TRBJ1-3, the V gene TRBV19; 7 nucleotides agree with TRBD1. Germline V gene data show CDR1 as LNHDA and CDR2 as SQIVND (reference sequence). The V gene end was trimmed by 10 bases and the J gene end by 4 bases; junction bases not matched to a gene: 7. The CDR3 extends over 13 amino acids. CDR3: CATSQGVGNTIYF. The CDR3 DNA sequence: TGTGCCACCTCGCAGGGGGTCGGAAACACCATATATTTT.

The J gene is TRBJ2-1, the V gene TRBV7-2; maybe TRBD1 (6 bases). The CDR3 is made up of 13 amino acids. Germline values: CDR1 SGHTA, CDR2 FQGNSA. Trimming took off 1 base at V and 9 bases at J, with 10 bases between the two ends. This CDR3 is CASSLDWGPEQFF. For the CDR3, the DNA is TGTGCCAGCAGCTTAGATTGGGGGCCTGAGCAGTTCTTC.

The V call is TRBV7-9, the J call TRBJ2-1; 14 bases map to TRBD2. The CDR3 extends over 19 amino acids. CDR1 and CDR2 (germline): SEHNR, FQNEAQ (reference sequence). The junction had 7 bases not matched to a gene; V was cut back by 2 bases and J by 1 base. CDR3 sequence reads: CASSLIGLAGGASYNEQFF. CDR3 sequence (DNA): TGTGCCAGCAGCTTAATAGGACTAGCGGGGGGTGCTTCCTACAATGAGCAGTTCTTC.

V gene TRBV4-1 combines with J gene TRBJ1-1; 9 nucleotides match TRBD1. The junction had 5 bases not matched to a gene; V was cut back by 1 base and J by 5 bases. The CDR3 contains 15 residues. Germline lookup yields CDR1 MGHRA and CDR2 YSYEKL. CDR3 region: CASSQGDRAVTEAFF. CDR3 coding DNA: TGCGCCAGCAGCCAAGGGGACAGGGCCGTGACTGAAGCTTTCTTT.

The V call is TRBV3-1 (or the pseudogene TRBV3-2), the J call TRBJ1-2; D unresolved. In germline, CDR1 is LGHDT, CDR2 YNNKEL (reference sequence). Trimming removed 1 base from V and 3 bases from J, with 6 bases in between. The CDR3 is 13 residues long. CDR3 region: CASSQVTDYGYTF. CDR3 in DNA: TGTGCCAGCAGCCAAGTTACAGACTATGGCTACACCTTC.